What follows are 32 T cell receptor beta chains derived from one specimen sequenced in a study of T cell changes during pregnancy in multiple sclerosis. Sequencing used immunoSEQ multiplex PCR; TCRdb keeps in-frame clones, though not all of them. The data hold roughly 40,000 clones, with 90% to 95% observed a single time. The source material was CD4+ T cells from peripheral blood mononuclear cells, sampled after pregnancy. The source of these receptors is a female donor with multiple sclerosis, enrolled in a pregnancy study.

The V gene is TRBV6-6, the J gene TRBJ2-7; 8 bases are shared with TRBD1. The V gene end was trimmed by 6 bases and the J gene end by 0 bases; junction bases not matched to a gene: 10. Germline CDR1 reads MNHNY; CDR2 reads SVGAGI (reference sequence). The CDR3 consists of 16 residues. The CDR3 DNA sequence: TGTGCCAGCAGCGAAACGGGACAGGATTACTCCTACGAGCAGTACTTC. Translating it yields CASSETGQDYSYEQYF.

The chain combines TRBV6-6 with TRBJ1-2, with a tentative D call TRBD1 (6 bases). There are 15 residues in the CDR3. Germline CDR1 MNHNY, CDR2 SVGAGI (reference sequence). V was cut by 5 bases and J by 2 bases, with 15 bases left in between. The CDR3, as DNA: TGTGCCAGCAGTCACCTCCGGGACAAGAACTATGGCTACACCTTC. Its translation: CASSHLRDKNYGYTF.

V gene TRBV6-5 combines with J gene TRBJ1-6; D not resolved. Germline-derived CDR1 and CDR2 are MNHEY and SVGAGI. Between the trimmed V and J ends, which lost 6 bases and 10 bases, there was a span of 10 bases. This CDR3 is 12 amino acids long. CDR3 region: CASSRTQSPLHF. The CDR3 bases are TGTGCCAGCAGCCGGACTCAATCACCCCTCCACTTT.

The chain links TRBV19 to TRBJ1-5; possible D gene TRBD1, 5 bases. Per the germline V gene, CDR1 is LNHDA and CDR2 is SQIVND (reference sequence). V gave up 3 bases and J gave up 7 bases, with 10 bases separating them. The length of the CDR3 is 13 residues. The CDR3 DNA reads TGTGCCAGTAGTATCAGGGAAAGGCAGCCCCAGCATTTT. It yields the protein CASSIRERQPQHF.

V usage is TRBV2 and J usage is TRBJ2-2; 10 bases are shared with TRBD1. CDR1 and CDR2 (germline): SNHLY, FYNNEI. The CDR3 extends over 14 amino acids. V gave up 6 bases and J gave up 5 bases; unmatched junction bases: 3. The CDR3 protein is CASRGTGDTGELFF. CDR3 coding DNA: TGTGCCAGCAGAGGGACAGGGGATACCGGGGAGCTGTTTTTT.

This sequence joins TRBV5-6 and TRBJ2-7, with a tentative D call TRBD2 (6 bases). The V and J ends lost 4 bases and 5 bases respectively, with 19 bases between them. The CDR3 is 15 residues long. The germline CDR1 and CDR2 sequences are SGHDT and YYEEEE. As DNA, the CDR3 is TGTGCCAGCAGCCCTCCGGGACTCCCTGTGGACGAGCAGTACTTC. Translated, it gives CASSPPGLPVDEQYF. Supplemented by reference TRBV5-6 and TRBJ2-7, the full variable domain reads DAGVTQSPTHLIKTRGQQVTLRCSPKSGHDTVSWYQQALGQGPQFIFQYYEEEERQRGNFPDRFSGHQFPNYSSELNVNALLLGDSALYLCASSPPGLPVDEQYFGPGTRLTVT.

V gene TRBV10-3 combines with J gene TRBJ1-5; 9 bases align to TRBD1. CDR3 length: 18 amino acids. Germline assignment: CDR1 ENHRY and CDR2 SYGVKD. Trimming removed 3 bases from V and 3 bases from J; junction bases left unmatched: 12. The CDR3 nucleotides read TGTGCCATCAGTGAAGGTCGGGACAGGGCCGCATCCAATCAGCCCCAGCATTTT. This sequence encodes CAISEGRDRAASNQPQHF.

CDR3 in amino acids: CASSGERGDYNEQFF. In DNA form, the CDR3 reads TGCGCCAGCAGCGGGGAGCGGGGAGACTACAATGAGCAGTTCTTC. The chain uses TRBV4-1 and TRBJ2-1; TRBD2 matches 7 bases. Germline V gene data show CDR1 as MGHRA and CDR2 as YSYEKL. CDR3 length: 15 residues. The V and J ends lost 5 bases and 3 bases, in that order; junction bases with no gene match: 7.

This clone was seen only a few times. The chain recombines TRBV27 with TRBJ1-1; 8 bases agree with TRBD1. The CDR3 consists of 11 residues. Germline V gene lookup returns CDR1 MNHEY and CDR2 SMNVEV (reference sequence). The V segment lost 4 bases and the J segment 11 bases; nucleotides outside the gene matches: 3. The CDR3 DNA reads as TGTGCCAGCAGTTCAACAGGGGGGGCTTTCTTT. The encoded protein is CASSSTGGAFF.

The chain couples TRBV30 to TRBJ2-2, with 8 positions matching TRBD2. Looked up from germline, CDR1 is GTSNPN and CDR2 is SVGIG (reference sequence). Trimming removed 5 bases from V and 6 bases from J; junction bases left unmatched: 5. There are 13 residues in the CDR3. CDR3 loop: CAWGRGASGELFF. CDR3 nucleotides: TGTGCCTGGGGGCGGGGGGCATCCGGGGAGCTGTTTTTT. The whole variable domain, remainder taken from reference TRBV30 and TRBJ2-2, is SQTIHQWPATLVQPVGSPLSLECTVEGTSNPNLYWYRQAAGRGLQLLFYSVGIGQISSEVPQNLSASRPQDRQFILSSKKLLLSDSGFYLCAWGRGASGELFFGEGSRLTVL.

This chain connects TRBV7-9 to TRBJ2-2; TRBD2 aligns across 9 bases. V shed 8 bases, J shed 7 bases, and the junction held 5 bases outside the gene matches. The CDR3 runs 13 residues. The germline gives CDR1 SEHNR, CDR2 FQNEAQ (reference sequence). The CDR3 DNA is TGTGCCAGCGGCGGGGGGGCGCACGGGGAGCTGTTTTTT. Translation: CASGGGAHGELFF.

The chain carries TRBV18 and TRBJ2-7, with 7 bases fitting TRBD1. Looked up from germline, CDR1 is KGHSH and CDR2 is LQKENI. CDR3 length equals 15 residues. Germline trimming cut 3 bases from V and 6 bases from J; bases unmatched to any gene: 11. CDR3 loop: CASSPPQGHGSEQYF. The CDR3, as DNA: TGTGCCAGCTCACCCCCACAGGGGCACGGATCCGAGCAGTACTTC.

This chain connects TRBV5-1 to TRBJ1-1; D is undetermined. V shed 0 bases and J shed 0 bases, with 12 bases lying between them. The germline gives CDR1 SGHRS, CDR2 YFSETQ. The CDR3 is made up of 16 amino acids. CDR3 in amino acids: CASSLGPAVMNTEAFF. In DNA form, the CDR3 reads TGCGCCAGCAGCTTGGGACCAGCGGTTATGAACACTGAAGCTTTCTTT.

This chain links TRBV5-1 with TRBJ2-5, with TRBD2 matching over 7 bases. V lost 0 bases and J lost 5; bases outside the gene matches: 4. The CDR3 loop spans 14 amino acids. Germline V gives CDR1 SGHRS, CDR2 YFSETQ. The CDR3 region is CASSLGGGWETQYF. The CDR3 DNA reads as TGCGCCAGCAGCTTGGGCGGGGGTTGGGAGACCCAGTACTTC.

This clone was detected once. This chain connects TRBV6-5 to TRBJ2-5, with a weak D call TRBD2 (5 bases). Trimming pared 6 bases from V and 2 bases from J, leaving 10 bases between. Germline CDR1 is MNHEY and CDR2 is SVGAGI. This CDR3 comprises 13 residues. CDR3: CASRAPGQETQYF. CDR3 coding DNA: TGTGCCAGCAGGGCCCCGGGACAAGAGACCCAGTACTTC.

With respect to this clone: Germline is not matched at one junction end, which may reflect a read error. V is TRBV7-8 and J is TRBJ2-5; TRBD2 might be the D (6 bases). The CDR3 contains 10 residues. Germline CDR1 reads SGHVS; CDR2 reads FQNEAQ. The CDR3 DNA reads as TGTGCCAGCAGCTCCCGGGACTTCCACTTC. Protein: CASSSRDFHF.

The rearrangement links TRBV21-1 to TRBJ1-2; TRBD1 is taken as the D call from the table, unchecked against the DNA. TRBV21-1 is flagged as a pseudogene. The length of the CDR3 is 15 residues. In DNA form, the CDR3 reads TGTGCCAGCAGCAAGGTAGAGGGGGCGCGCCATGGCTACACCTTC. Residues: CASSKVEGARHGYTF.

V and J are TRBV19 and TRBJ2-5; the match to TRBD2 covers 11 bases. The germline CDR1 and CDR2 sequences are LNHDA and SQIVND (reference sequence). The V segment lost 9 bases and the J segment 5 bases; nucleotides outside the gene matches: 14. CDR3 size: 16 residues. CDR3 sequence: CASKPAGTSGQETQYF. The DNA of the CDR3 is TGTGCCAGCAAACCCGCTGGGACTAGCGGCCAGGAGACCCAGTACTTC.

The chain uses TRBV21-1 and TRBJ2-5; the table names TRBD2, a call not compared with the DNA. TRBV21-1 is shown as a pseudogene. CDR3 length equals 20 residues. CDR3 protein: CASSISGRGTSGGARETQYF. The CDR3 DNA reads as TGTGCCAGCAGCATATCAGGCCGGGGGACTAGCGGGGGGGCGAGGGAGACCCAGTACTTC.

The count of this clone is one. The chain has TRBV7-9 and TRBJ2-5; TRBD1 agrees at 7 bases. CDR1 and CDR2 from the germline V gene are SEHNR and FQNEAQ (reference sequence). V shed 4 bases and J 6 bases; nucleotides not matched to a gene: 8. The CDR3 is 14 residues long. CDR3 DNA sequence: TGTGCCAGCAGCTCCTCACAGGGGAAACAGACCCAGTACTTC. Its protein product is CASSSSQGKQTQYF.

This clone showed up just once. The CDR3 spells CASRKPGSTDTQYF. CDR3 coding DNA: TGCGCCAGCAGAAAACCGGGATCCACAGATACGCAGTATTTT. V usage is TRBV4-1 and J usage is TRBJ2-3; TRBD2 is a possible D gene (5 bases). CDR1 is MGHRA and CDR2 is YSYEKL in the germline V gene. The CDR3 has 14 residues. V lost 6 bases, J lost 2 bases, and 12 bases lay in between.

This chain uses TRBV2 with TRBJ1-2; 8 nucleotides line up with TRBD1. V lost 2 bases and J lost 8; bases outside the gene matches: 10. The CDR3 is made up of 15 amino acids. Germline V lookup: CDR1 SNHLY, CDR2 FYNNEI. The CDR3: CASSEIPGGAEGYTF. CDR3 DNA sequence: TGTGCCAGCAGTGAAATTCCAGGGGGCGCGGAGGGCTACACCTTC.

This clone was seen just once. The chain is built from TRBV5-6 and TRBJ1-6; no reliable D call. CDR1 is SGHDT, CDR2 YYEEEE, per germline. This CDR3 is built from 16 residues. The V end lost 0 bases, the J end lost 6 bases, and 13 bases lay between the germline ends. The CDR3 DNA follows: TGTGCCAGCAGCTTGGTGGCGGGCTCTCGTAATTCACCCCTCCACTTT. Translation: CASSLVAGSRNSPLHF.

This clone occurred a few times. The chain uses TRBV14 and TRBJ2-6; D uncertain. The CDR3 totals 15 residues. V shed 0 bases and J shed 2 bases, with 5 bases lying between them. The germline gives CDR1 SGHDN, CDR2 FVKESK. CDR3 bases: TGTGCCAGCAGCCAAGATGGCACTGGGGCCAACGTCCTGACTTTC. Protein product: CASSQDGTGANVLTF.

DNA for the CDR3: TGTGCCAGCAGCTCGATACTACAGGGCCCAGGGAGCGGCTACACCTTC. It translates to CASSSILQGPGSGYTF. The chain combines TRBV7-9 with TRBJ1-2, with D perhaps matching TRBD1 (6 bases). Germline V CDR1 and CDR2: SEHNR, FQNEAQ (reference sequence). The ends were cut back, 4 bases at V and 8 bases at J, with 23 bases in the middle. CDR3 length: 16 residues.

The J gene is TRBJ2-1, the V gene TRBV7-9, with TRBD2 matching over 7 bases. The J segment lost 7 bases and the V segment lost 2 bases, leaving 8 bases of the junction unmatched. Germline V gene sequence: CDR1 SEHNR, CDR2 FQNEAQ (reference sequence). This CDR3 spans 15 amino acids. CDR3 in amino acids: CASSLSNFGGNEQFF. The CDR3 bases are TGTGCCAGCAGCTTAAGTAATTTCGGGGGGAATGAGCAGTTCTTC.

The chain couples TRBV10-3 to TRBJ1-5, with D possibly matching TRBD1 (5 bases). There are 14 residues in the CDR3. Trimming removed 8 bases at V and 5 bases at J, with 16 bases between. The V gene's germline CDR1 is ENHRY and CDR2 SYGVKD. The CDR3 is CAISGGREDQPQHF. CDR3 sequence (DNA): TGTGCCATCTCGGGGGGTAGAGAGGATCAGCCCCAGCATTTT.

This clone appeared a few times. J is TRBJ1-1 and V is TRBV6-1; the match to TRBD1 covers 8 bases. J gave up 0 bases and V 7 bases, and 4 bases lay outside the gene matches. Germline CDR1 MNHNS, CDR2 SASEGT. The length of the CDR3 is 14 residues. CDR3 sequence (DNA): TGTGCCAGCAATCCGGGACAGGTGAACACTGAAGCTTTCTTT. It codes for CASNPGQVNTEAFF.

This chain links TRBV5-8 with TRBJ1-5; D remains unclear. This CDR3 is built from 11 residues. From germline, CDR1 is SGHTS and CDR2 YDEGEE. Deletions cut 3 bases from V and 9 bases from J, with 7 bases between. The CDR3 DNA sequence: TGTGCCAGCAGCTCGCGGGTGCCCCAGCATTTT. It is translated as CASSSRVPQHF.

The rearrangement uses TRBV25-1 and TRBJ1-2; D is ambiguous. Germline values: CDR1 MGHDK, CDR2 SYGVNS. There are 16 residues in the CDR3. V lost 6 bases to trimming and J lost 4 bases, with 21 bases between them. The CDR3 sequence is CASSAEFGESGYGYTF. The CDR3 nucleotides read TGTGCCAGCAGCGCAGAATTCGGCGAGTCAGGCTATGGCTACACCTTC.

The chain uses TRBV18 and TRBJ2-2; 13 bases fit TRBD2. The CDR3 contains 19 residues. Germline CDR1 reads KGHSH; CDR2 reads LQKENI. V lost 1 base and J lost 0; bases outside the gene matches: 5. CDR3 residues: CASSPRGLAGRTNTGELFF. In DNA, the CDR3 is TGTGCCAGCTCACCACGGGGACTAGCGGGGCGTACGAACACCGGGGAGCTGTTTTTT.

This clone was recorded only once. The CDR3 region has the DNA TGTGCCAGCACCCCTAAGGGGGGGGCCCCCGGGGAGCTGTTTTTT. As protein: CASTPKGGAPGELFF. V and J are TRBV11-1 and TRBJ2-2; D possibly corresponds to TRBD2 (7 bases). With 7 bases removed from V and 6 bases from J, the gap between germline ends came to 18 bases. The CDR3 loop spans 15 amino acids. Germline V gives CDR1 SGHAT, CDR2 FQDESV (reference sequence). Combining the CDR3 with reference TRBV11-1 and TRBJ2-2 gives the whole variable domain EAEVAQSPRYKITEKSQAVAFWCDPISGHATLYWYRQILGQGPELLVQFQDESVVDDSQLPKDRFSAERLKGVDSTLKIQPAELGDSAMYLCASTPKGGAPGELFFGEGSRLTVL.